The 28 T cell receptor beta chains listed next were all sequenced from one sample in a study of T-cell reconstitution after alpha-beta-depleted transplantation in children. As it was prepared, the TCRbeta library received unique molecular identifiers. A single record per CDR3 protein comes from TCRdb applying MiXCR to the PCR reads. The top ten clones hold over 3% of a sample with about 540,000 distinct CDR3 sequences, about 18% of them seen once. The source was PBMCs from the stem cell graft donor, collected from the stem cell graft. These receptors all come from a human donor who donated a stem cell graft to a child with acute lymphoblastic leukemia.

In its sample, this clonotype was seen a few times. The rearrangement joins TRBV5-1 to TRBJ2-3; D call uncertain. The CDR3 sequence is 12 residues long. Germline CDR1 SGHRS, CDR2 YFSETQ. Trimming left V 4 bases short and J 2 bases short, with 5 bases between. CDR3 protein: CASSTVTDTQYF. The CDR3 DNA reads as TGCGCCAGCAGCACAGTCACAGATACGCAGTATTTT.

The chain combines TRBV5-5 with TRBJ2-3, with 8 bases aligning to TRBD2. CDR1 is SGHKS, CDR2 YYEKEE, per germline (reference sequence). The CDR3 has 15 amino acids. V lost 6 bases, J lost 6 bases, and 12 bases stayed unmatched. CDR3: CASTSPGGSLDTQYF. The CDR3 nucleotides read TGTGCCAGCACCTCCCCGGGGGGGAGTTTGGATACGCAGTATTTT.

This clonotype was seen a handful of times. V is TRBV14 and J is TRBJ2-1, with 10 bases fitting TRBD1. CDR1 and CDR2 from the germline V gene are SGHDN and FVKESK. This CDR3 is built from 16 residues. The J segment lost 7 bases and the V segment lost 3 bases, leaving 9 bases of the junction unmatched. CDR3: CASSQPGQGKSNEQFF. The CDR3 nucleotides read TGTGCCAGCAGCCAGCCGGGACAGGGGAAATCGAATGAGCAGTTCTTC.

The chain recombines TRBV5-1 with TRBJ2-7; no definite D call. Trimming left V 0 bases short and J 2 bases short, with 15 bases between. Per germline, CDR1 SGHRS and CDR2 YFSETQ. This CDR3 is 16 amino acids long. Written as DNA, the CDR3 is TGCGCCAGCAGCTTGGGGATGGATGGCGGAGCCTACGAGCAGTACTTC. Protein: CASSLGMDGGAYEQYF.

The chain couples TRBV5-1 to TRBJ2-7, with a tentative D call TRBD1 (6 bases). Germline-derived CDR1 and CDR2 are SGHRS and YFSETQ. The V and J ends lost 4 bases and 4 bases respectively, with 15 bases between them. This CDR3 has 14 amino acids. CDR3 residues: CASSLRGQTYEQYF. The DNA for the CDR3 is TGCGCCAGCAGCCTGAGAGGACAGACATACGAGCAGTACTTC.

V is TRBV27 and J is TRBJ2-1; TRBD2 agrees at 14 bases. J was trimmed by 4 bases and V by 7 bases; bases with no gene match: 15. This CDR3 region has 19 residues. Germline CDR1 and CDR2: MNHEY and SMNVEV (reference sequence). CDR3 bases: TGTGCCAGCACCTCGGGGGGACTAGCGGGAGAAATCGGATACAATGAGCAGTTCTTC. Protein sequence: CASTSGGLAGEIGYNEQFF.

The gene calls are TRBV28 and TRBJ2-7, with a possible D match to TRBD2 (6 bases). Looked up from germline, CDR1 is MDHEN and CDR2 is SYDVKM. CDR3 length: 16 residues. Trimming took off 6 bases at V and 0 bases at J, with 18 bases between the two ends. CDR3 sequence (DNA): TGTGCCAGCAGCGTCTCGGGACTTCTGAGCTCCTACGAGCAGTACTTC. Translation gives CASSVSGLLSSYEQYF.

The chain links TRBV5-1 to TRBJ1-1; 7 bases agree with TRBD1. CDR3 size: 13 residues. Germline assignment: CDR1 SGHRS and CDR2 YFSETQ. V dropped 7 bases and J dropped 2; count of bases not matched to a gene: 5. This CDR3 is CASLGTANTEAFF. CDR3 nucleotide sequence: TGCGCCAGCCTGGGGACAGCTAACACTGAAGCTTTCTTT. The variable domain in full, with the rest retrieved from reference TRBV5-1 and TRBJ1-1, is KAGVTQTPRYLIKTRGQQVTLSCSPISGHRSVSWYQQTPGQGLQFLFEYFSETQRNKGNFPGRFSGRQFSNSRSEMNVSTLELGDSALYLCASLGTANTEAFFGQGTRLTVV.

The chain is built from TRBV6-1 and TRBJ2-1, with 8 bases that match TRBD2. J lost 2 bases, V lost 6 bases, and 12 bases had no gene match. The CDR3 loop spans 17 amino acids. The germline CDR1 and CDR2 sequences are MNHNS and SASEGT. For the CDR3, the DNA is TGTGCCAGCAGGCGCCAAGGGGCGGGAGGAGCCTACAATGAGCAGTTCTTC. The encoded protein is CASRRQGAGGAYNEQFF.

J is TRBJ2-7 and V is TRBV29-1, with TRBD2 matching 9 bases. CDR3 length: 14 amino acids. V gave up 4 bases and J gave up 1 base; unmatched junction bases: 5. The V gene's germline CDR1 is SQVTM and CDR2 ANQGSEA. CDR3 region: CSVVGLASSYEQYF. The CDR3 coding sequence is TGCAGCGTTGTCGGACTAGCGTCTTCCTACGAGCAGTACTTC.

A few counts support this clonotype. The chain uses TRBV12-3 or TRBV12-4 and TRBJ2-6; 9 bases agree with TRBD1. V was clipped by 5 bases and J by 3 bases; unmatched bases: 17. The CDR3 spans 20 residues. CDR3 sequence reads: CASSPVPGQGPLGGANVLTF. CDR3 DNA: TGTGCCAGCAGTCCTGTGCCGGGACAGGGTCCCCTGGGTGGGGCCAACGTCCTGACTTTC.

The chain is built from TRBV2 and TRBJ2-1, with TRBD2 matching over 11 bases. The CDR3 totals 16 residues. CDR1 and CDR2 from the germline V gene are SNHLY and FYNNEI. Trimming cost V 5 bases and J 1 base; bases outside gene matches: 4. The CDR3: CASSSSSGRSYNEQFF. In DNA form, the CDR3 reads TGTGCCAGCAGTTCCTCTAGCGGGAGGTCCTACAATGAGCAGTTCTTC.

The chain joins TRBV6-5 to TRBJ1-5; D is perhaps TRBD1 (5 bases). The V end lost 4 bases, the J end lost 4 bases, and 17 bases lay between the germline ends. The CDR3 spans 16 residues. CDR1 MNHEY and CDR2 SVGAGI come from the germline V gene. This CDR3 reads CASSFIGPWGNQPQHF. The CDR3 DNA reads as TGTGCCAGCAGTTTTATCGGTCCGTGGGGGAATCAGCCCCAGCATTTT.

In its sample, this clonotype was seen a few times. This sequence joins TRBV9 and TRBJ1-1; D unclear. V was shortened by 10 bases and J by 6 bases, with 22 bases between the two germline ends. The CDR3 has 14 amino acids. CDR1 is SGDLS and CDR2 is YYNGEE in the germline V gene. CDR3 loop: CAVTGSDRGSEAFF. CDR3 sequence (DNA): TGTGCCGTGACGGGATCTGACCGTGGGTCTGAAGCTTTCTTT.

The chain uses TRBV7-3 and TRBJ2-3, with 7 bases aligning to TRBD2. Per germline, CDR1 SGHTA and CDR2 FQGTGA. V shed 2 bases and J 0 bases; nucleotides not matched to a gene: 5. This CDR3 has 16 residues. The CDR3 protein is CASSLLGEGSTDTQYF. The DNA of the CDR3 is TGTGCCAGCAGCTTATTGGGGGAGGGTAGCACAGATACGCAGTATTTT. Combining the CDR3 with reference TRBV7-3 and TRBJ2-3 gives the whole variable domain GAGVSQTPSNKVTEKGKYVELRCDPISGHTALYWYRQSLGQGPEFLIYFQGTGAADDSGLPNDRFFAVRPEGSVSTLKIQRTERGDSAVYLCASSLLGEGSTDTQYFGPGTRLTVL.

This sequence joins TRBV4-1 and TRBJ2-7; D is ambiguous. The CDR3 totals 14 residues. Trimming pared 0 bases from V and 7 bases from J, leaving 13 bases between. Germline V gene sequence: CDR1 MGHRA, CDR2 YSYEKL. This chain's CDR3 is CASSQDPSSQEQYF. CDR3 in DNA: TGCGCCAGCAGCCAAGATCCCAGTTCGCAAGAGCAGTACTTC.

The chain joins TRBV12-3 or TRBV12-4 to TRBJ2-7; D assignment may be TRBD1 or TRBD2 (5 bases each). Trimming removed 1 base from V and 5 bases from J, with 15 bases in between. The CDR3 totals 15 residues. CDR3 loop: CASSLGFWGSHEQYF. CDR3 sequence (DNA): TGTGCCAGCAGTTTAGGATTTTGGGGGTCCCACGAGCAGTACTTC.

This clonotype has only a few counts. This rearrangement joins TRBV7-2 to TRBJ2-3, with 9 nucleotides matching TRBD2. The germline V gene encodes CDR1 SGHTA and CDR2 FQGNSA. The CDR3 loop spans 15 amino acids. Trimming removed 3 bases from V and 5 bases from J; junction bases left unmatched: 6. CDR3 sequence (DNA): TGTGCCAGCAGCTTCCTAGCGGGACCGGGAGATACGCAGTATTTT. This codes for CASSFLAGPGDTQYF.

V usage is TRBV5-6 and J usage is TRBJ1-5, with unresolved D. The CDR3 has 14 residues. Looked up from germline, CDR1 is SGHDT and CDR2 is YYEEEE. Trimming stripped 2 bases from V and 0 bases from J, with 6 bases between. The CDR3 nucleotides read TGTGCCAGCAGCTTTTCGGATAGCAATCAGCCCCAGCATTTT. It encodes CASSFSDSNQPQHF.

In this sample, this clonotype turned up once. The V gene is TRBV2, the J gene TRBJ1-4; D remains ambiguous. Germline assignment: CDR1 SNHLY and CDR2 FYNNEI. With 8 bases removed from V and 8 bases from J, the gap between germline ends came to 12 bases. The CDR3 contains 12 residues. For the CDR3, the DNA is TGTGCCAGCGAGGTAGTAGGAGAAAAACTGTTTTTT. It yields the protein CASEVVGEKLFF.

The sample holds a few counts of this clonotype. The chain recombines TRBV20-1 with TRBJ2-1; TRBD2 might be the D (5 bases). V was clipped by 6 bases and J by 0 bases, with 15 bases between them. CDR1 and CDR2 from the germline V gene are DFQATT and SNEGSKA (reference sequence). This CDR3 is built from 15 residues. As DNA, the CDR3 is TGCAGTGCCGTTGGACTGAAGCTCTCCTACAATGAGCAGTTCTTC. Translating gives CSAVGLKLSYNEQFF.

V gene TRBV7-9 combines with J gene TRBJ1-1; the match to TRBD1 covers 7 bases. The CDR3 runs 14 residues. Per germline, CDR1 SEHNR and CDR2 FQNEAQ (reference sequence). Losses at the gene ends were 5 bases for V and 3 bases for J; bases not matched to a gene: 6. The CDR3 sequence: CASSESGQHTEAFF. The CDR3 DNA reads as TGTGCCAGCAGCGAATCGGGACAGCACACTGAAGCTTTCTTT.

This clonotype was seen a few times. V usage is TRBV12-3 or TRBV12-4 and J usage is TRBJ2-7, with 7 nucleotides matching TRBD1. With 5 bases clipped from V and 5 bases from J, the junction kept 6 bases outside the gene matches. This CDR3 is 13 amino acids long. The CDR3 sequence: CASSPRGRNEQYF. The DNA of the CDR3 is TGTGCCAGCAGTCCGAGGGGGCGCAACGAGCAGTACTTC.

The V call is TRBV5-1, the J call TRBJ2-7; 14 bases align to TRBD2. CDR1 and CDR2 (germline): SGHRS, YFSETQ. V trimming: 2 bases; J trimming: 4 bases; junction bases outside the gene matches: 11. The CDR3 covers 18 residues. CDR3 DNA: TGCGCCAGCAGCTTTACCGGGACTAGCGGGAGTGCGCGGTACGAGCAGTACTTC. Translating it yields CASSFTGTSGSARYEQYF.

The chain recombines TRBV12-3 or TRBV12-4 with TRBJ1-5; possibly TRBD1 for D (5 bases). The CDR3 is 16 amino acids. V lost 3 bases and J lost 5, with 17 bases in between. CDR3 DNA sequence: TGTGCCAGCAGTTTCCGGCCAGGGTCTACAGATCAGCCCCAGCATTTT. It yields the protein CASSFRPGSTDQPQHF.

This clonotype has more than one count but fewer than ten. V usage is TRBV6-1 and J usage is TRBJ2-7; 12 bases agree with TRBD2. The trim removed 4 bases at V and 3 bases at J, leaving 10 bases unmatched. Germline assignment: CDR1 MNHNS and CDR2 SASEGT. The CDR3 spans 17 residues. CDR3 in DNA: TGTGCCAGCAGTGCTAAGTTGACTAGCGGGAGTTTCTACGAGCAGTACTTC. It translates to CASSAKLTSGSFYEQYF.

This clonotype was seen at least ten times. The rearrangement uses TRBV10-3 and TRBJ2-1; 9 bases fit TRBD2. Germline loops: CDR1 ENHRY, CDR2 SYGVKD. J lost 4 bases, V lost 2 bases, and 6 bases had no gene match. The CDR3 is 16 amino acids. This CDR3 reads CAISEGRTSGYNEQFF. The CDR3 DNA follows: TGTGCCATCAGTGAGGGGCGCACTAGCGGGTACAATGAGCAGTTCTTC.

This clonotype was seen just once. This rearrangement joins TRBV7-9 to TRBJ1-2; TRBD1 agrees at 7 bases. Germline CDR1 and CDR2: SEHNR and FQNEAQ (reference sequence). V lost 5 bases and J lost 7; bases outside the gene matches: 13. This CDR3 is 15 amino acids long. The CDR3 spells CASSPSLDRDSGYTF. CDR3 nucleotides: TGTGCCAGCAGCCCCTCCCTCGACAGGGATTCTGGCTACACCTTC.